The 30 T cell receptor beta chains reported below all come from one sample, sequenced in a study of post-analysis software for immune sequencing data (dated by TCRdb to the mid-2010s). These TCRs' antigens remain unknown. The protocol used for the library was PCR. For sequencing, an Illumina HiSeq 2500 was employed. To reduce PCR and sequencing biases, unique molecular identifiers were built into the TCR beta cDNA libraries. The public sequencing data were trimmed at Q25 with fastp and processed into clonotypes with MiXCR by TCRdb, which kept only in-frame beta chains. One record per CDR3 amino acid sequence lists the most common genes and DNA. For this sample the table gives some 690,000 distinct CDR3 sequences, of which about 32% were detected only once. The ten biggest clones cover roughly 0.57% of the sample. General conclusions and limits of the study: About five TRBV segments, including TRBV5-6, TRBV5-1 and TRBV20-1, were significantly more frequent in patients than controls.

The sequencing input was blood. These receptors came from a girl aged 10-17 years with multiple sclerosis.

As for this clonotype: The germline gene is not matched at one end of the junction; a read error may be the cause. The rearrangement links TRBV12-3 or TRBV12-4 to TRBJ2-3, with D unclear. The CDR3 runs 14 residues. The CDR3 sequence: CASTGRQSTDAQYF. CDR3 DNA sequence: TGTGCCAGTACCGGTCGCCAGAGCACAGATGCGCAGTATTTT.

Of note for this clonotype: A read error may be the cause here, since a much bigger clone is one base away. The V call is TRBV29-1, the J call TRBJ2-5, with 7 bases that match TRBD2. Germline loops: CDR1 SQVTM, CDR2 ANQGSEA. This CDR3 region has 15 residues. Written as DNA, the CDR3 is TGCAGCGTCCAACTAAGTCGGGGAGGGCAAGAGGCCCAGTACTTC. The encoded protein is CSVQLSRGGQEAQYF.

This clonotype was recorded a few times. The chain uses TRBV29-1 and TRBJ2-5; D unclear. Germline V lookup: CDR1 SQVTM, CDR2 ANQGSEA. The V end lost 4 bases, the J end lost 3 bases, and 15 bases lay between the germline ends. The CDR3 is 14 amino acids. DNA for the CDR3: TGCAGCGTTGGCCCCCCGGGTCGCAAAGAGACCCAGTACTTC. Translated: CSVGPPGRKETQYF.

This clonotype has a handful of counts. The chain combines TRBV7-2 with TRBJ2-7; 7 bases are a match to TRBD1. This CDR3 region has 13 residues. Per germline, CDR1 SGHTA and CDR2 FQGNSA. Unmatched junction bases numbered 3, after V lost 1 base and J lost 6 bases. The CDR3 protein is CASSLGAGGEQYF. The CDR3 region has the DNA TGTGCCAGCAGCTTAGGGGCAGGGGGCGAGCAGTACTTC. Full variable domain (rest looked up from reference TRBV7-2 and TRBJ2-7): GAGVSQSPSNKVTEKGKDVELRCDPISGHTALYWYRQSLGQGLEFLIYFQGNSAPDKSGLPSDRFSAERTGGSVSTLTIQRTQQEDSAVYLCASSLGAGGEQYFGPGTRLTVT.

The V and J genes are TRBV5-4 and TRBJ2-3, with D possibly TRBD2 on 5 matching bases. Looked up from germline, CDR1 is SGHNT and CDR2 is YYREEE (reference sequence). The CDR3 is 13 amino acids. Trimming removed 10 bases at V and 0 bases at J, with 12 bases between. The CDR3 protein is CAAGESSTDTQYF. The CDR3 nucleotides read TGTGCCGCTGGGGAGTCTAGCACAGATACGCAGTATTTT.

This rearrangement joins TRBV29-1 to TRBJ2-1; perhaps TRBD2 as D (7 bases). The germline CDR1 and CDR2 sequences are SQVTM and ANQGSEA. V was clipped by 2 bases and J by 0 bases, with 20 bases between them. The CDR3 is made up of 18 amino acids. The CDR3 DNA is TGCAGCGTTGAACCTAAAGGAGTAGGGGGGGGCTCCTACAATGAGCAGTTCTTC. Protein sequence: CSVEPKGVGGGSYNEQFF.

This clonotype was counted between two and nine times. The rearrangement links TRBV5-1 to TRBJ2-4; D is unclear. Germline CDR1 reads SGHRS; CDR2 reads YFSETQ. V dropped 0 bases and J dropped 13 bases, with 14 bases sitting between them. This CDR3 has 13 amino acids. The CDR3 is CASSLGPTREQYF. CDR3 DNA: TGCGCCAGCAGCTTGGGTCCCACGCGAGAGCAGTACTTC.

The chain links TRBV4-3 to TRBJ2-7; 7 positions match TRBD2. The trim removed 4 bases at V and 2 bases at J, leaving 8 bases unmatched. This CDR3 spans 15 amino acids. Germline V gives CDR1 LGHNA, CDR2 YSLEER. CDR3 sequence: CASSPGGGGPYEQYF. The CDR3 DNA is TGCGCCAGCAGCCCCGGTGGGGGAGGGCCCTACGAGCAGTACTTC.

This clonotype was observed a few times. The CDR3 bases are TGCGCCAGCAGCAGGAGGGACGTACCCTACGAGCAGTACTTC. It specifies CASSRRDVPYEQYF. The V gene is TRBV5-1, the J gene TRBJ2-7, with D tentatively TRBD2 (6 bases). The length of the CDR3 is 14 residues. Trimming removed 4 bases at V and 2 bases at J, with 13 bases between. Per germline, CDR1 SGHRS and CDR2 YFSETQ.

This clonotype was seen many times. The CDR3 spells CASGQKQGYEQYF. For the CDR3, the DNA is TGTGCCAGCGGGCAAAAACAGGGGTACGAGCAGTACTTC. This chain links TRBV6-4 with TRBJ2-7; 7 bases are shared with TRBD1. The CDR3 is 13 residues long. Germline V gene sequence: CDR1 MRHNA, CDR2 SNTAGT. Trimming at V came to 8 bases and at J to 4 bases, leaving 8 bases not matched to a gene.

A few counts support this clonotype. V gene TRBV5-1 combines with J gene TRBJ1-4; D remains unclear. V lost 4 bases and J lost 1, with 14 bases in between. Germline V gene data show CDR1 as SGHRS and CDR2 as YFSETQ. The CDR3 spans 16 residues. The CDR3 nucleotides are TGCGCCAGCAGCCCTGGACTCCACGGAACTAATGAAAAACTGTTTTTT. It translates to CASSPGLHGTNEKLFF.

This clonotype was detected a few times. This chain links TRBV4-3 with TRBJ2-1, with 7 bases fitting TRBD2. Germline trimming cut 1 base from V and 7 bases from J; bases unmatched to any gene: 7. The germline V gene has CDR1 LGHNA and CDR2 YSLEER. This CDR3 comprises 15 residues. In nucleotides, the CDR3 is TGCGCCAGCAGCCAAGGAACGGGAGGCGAGAATGAGCAGTTCTTC. Translated: CASSQGTGGENEQFF.

The table lists this clonotype with a few counts. This chain links TRBV29-1 with TRBJ2-5, with 9 bases matching TRBD2. The junction had 14 bases not matched to a gene; V was cut back by 4 bases and J by 2 bases. This CDR3 has 17 residues. Looked up from germline, CDR1 is SQVTM and CDR2 is ANQGSEA. CDR3 DNA sequence: TGCAGCGTTGTAGCCGGGACCTTAGCGGGAGTTCAAGAGACCCAGTACTTC. It codes for CSVVAGTLAGVQETQYF.

The CDR3 bases are TGTGCCAGCAGTTTAGCCAGCACAGGTGATAACAATCAGCCCCAGCATTTT. Translation gives CASSLASTGDNNQPQHF. V is TRBV12-3 or TRBV12-4 and J is TRBJ1-5; a possible D gene is TRBD1 (5 bases). The CDR3 contains 17 residues. Trimming removed 0 bases from V and 3 bases from J, with 15 bases in between.

This rearrangement joins TRBV28 to TRBJ1-2; D gene uncertain. Trimming shortened V by 1 base and J by 2 bases, and 8 bases separated the two germline ends. CDR3 length equals 14 residues. In germline, CDR1 is MDHEN, CDR2 SYDVKM. The CDR3 spells CASSLSPVNYGYTF. CDR3 DNA: TGTGCCAGCAGTTTATCACCGGTGAACTATGGCTACACCTTC.

This clonotype was seen a single time. V and J are TRBV20-1 and TRBJ2-7, with D perhaps matching TRBD1 (5 bases). TRBJ2-5 matches the DNA end more closely, so the J call is doubtful. The CDR3 has 13 residues. Germline-derived CDR1 and CDR2 are DFQATT and SNEGSKA (reference sequence). The chain's CDR3 is CSASNRLGETQYF. The CDR3 bases are TGCAGTGCTAGCAACAGGCTTGGGGAGACCCAGTACTTC.

This clonotype was seen more than once but under ten times. V gene TRBV3-1 combines with J gene TRBJ1-2, with 9 positions matching TRBD1. This CDR3 is 15 amino acids long. V lost 7 bases, J lost 7 bases, and 13 bases stayed unmatched. CDR1 and CDR2 from the germline V gene are LGHDT and YNNKEL (reference sequence). As DNA, the CDR3 is TGTGCCAGCAACACGCGGACAGGGGAGTCCTCTGGCTACACCTTC. This encodes CASNTRTGESSGYTF.

The chain's CDR3 is CASSYARISLNEQYF. The CDR3 DNA reads as TGTGCCAGCAGTTACGCTCGGATCAGTTTAAATGAGCAGTACTTC. J is TRBJ2-7 and V is TRBV6-2 or TRBV6-3, with no clear D. V was pared by 2 bases and J by 7 bases, with 18 bases between. Germline V gene lookup returns CDR1 MNHEY and CDR2 SVGEGT. The CDR3 is 15 amino acids.

This clonotype was counted between two and nine times. The CDR3 coding sequence is TGTGCCAGCAGCCAAGATCGGCTAGCGAACAATGAGCAGTTCTTC. Residues: CASSQDRLANNEQFF. The gene calls are TRBV4-2 and TRBJ2-1; D might be TRBD2 (6 bases). Trimming left V 0 bases short and J 5 bases short, with 11 bases between. CDR3 size: 15 residues. Germline V gene data show CDR1 as LGHNA and CDR2 as YNFKEQ.

The chain combines TRBV5-5 with TRBJ2-7, with 10 nucleotides matching TRBD1. The CDR3 spans 15 residues. Germline V CDR1 and CDR2: SGHKS, YYEKEE (reference sequence). The V and J ends lost 1 base and 3 bases, in that order; junction bases with no gene match: 4. The chain's CDR3 is CASSLLGQGVYEQYF. In DNA, the CDR3 is TGTGCCAGCAGCTTGCTTGGACAGGGGGTCTACGAGCAGTACTTC.

The chain uses TRBV12-3 or TRBV12-4 and TRBJ2-7; weak D call: TRBD2 (6 bases). The V end was cut by 4 bases, the J end by 6 bases, with 13 bases between. The CDR3 covers 13 residues. The CDR3 sequence is CASSSGSWGEQYF. The CDR3 nucleotides are TGTGCCAGCAGTTCCGGGAGCTGGGGCGAGCAGTACTTC.

This clonotype was seen a handful of times. This rearrangement joins TRBV20-1 to TRBJ1-4, with D unresolved. Germline loops: CDR1 DFQATT, CDR2 SNEGSKA (reference sequence). The CDR3 spans 13 residues. Trimming pared 6 bases from V and 3 bases from J, leaving 11 bases between. CDR3 in DNA: TGCAGTGCAGGAGTCTCAGCTAATGAAAAACTGTTTTTT. Its protein product is CSAGVSANEKLFF.

This clonotype was observed a handful of times. The chain is built from TRBV11-2 and TRBJ2-7; D gene ambiguous. V dropped 0 bases and J dropped 0 bases, with 15 bases sitting between them. Germline lookup yields CDR1 SGHAT and CDR2 FQNNGV. There are 17 residues in the CDR3. CDR3 in amino acids: CASSLDRWAGSSYEQYF. DNA for the CDR3: TGTGCCAGCAGCTTAGATAGGTGGGCAGGAAGCTCCTACGAGCAGTACTTC.

This clonotype was seen a handful of times. This chain links TRBV6-1 with TRBJ2-7; D possibly corresponds to TRBD1 (6 bases). The CDR3 sequence is 14 residues long. Germline-derived CDR1 and CDR2 are MNHNS and SASEGT. Trimming removed 4 bases at V and 0 bases at J, with 10 bases between. The CDR3 is CASSGQDFSYEQYF. The CDR3, as DNA: TGTGCCAGCAGTGGACAGGATTTCTCCTACGAGCAGTACTTC.

On this clonotype itself: No conserved phenylalanine or tryptophan is present at the end of the CDR3, so a read error is the likely explanation. The V call is TRBV3-1, the J call TRBJ2-1, with 10 bases aligning to TRBD2. CDR3 length equals 15 residues. CDR1 and CDR2 (germline): LGHDT, YNNKEL (reference sequence). V lost 0 bases to trimming and J lost 12 bases; unmatched junction nucleotides: 8. CDR3 sequence (DNA): TGTGCCAGCAGCCAAGATGCTAGCGGGAGTGTTCGGCAGTTCTGC. Protein sequence: CASSQDASGSVRQFC.

This clonotype was detected a few times. The CDR3 DNA is TGTGCCAGCAGTTACTCGAGGACTCCATACGGAGAGACCCAGTACTTC. Translation gives CASSYSRTPYGETQYF. V is TRBV6-5 and J is TRBJ2-5; perhaps TRBD2 as D (5 bases). The CDR3 length is 16 residues. The germline V gene encodes CDR1 MNHEY and CDR2 SVGAGI. V gave up 0 bases and J gave up 4 bases, with 15 bases separating them.

This clonotype was counted many times. The V and J genes are TRBV4-3 and TRBJ2-1, with 8 nucleotides matching TRBD2. V trimming: 5 bases; J trimming: 4 bases; junction bases outside the gene matches: 10. Germline CDR1 and CDR2: LGHNA and YSLEER. The CDR3 runs to 16 residues. CDR3 protein: CASSGLQVAGYNEQFF. The DNA of the CDR3 is TGCGCCAGCAGCGGACTTCAGGTAGCGGGATACAATGAGCAGTTCTTC.

V and J are TRBV29-1 and TRBJ1-1; a weak D match, TRBD1 (6 bases). In germline, CDR1 is SQVTM, CDR2 ANQGSEA. Trimming stripped 6 bases from V and 0 bases from J, with 23 bases between. The CDR3 contains 17 residues. CDR3 sequence reads: CSVRQDLGDLMNTEAFF. The CDR3 nucleotides are TGCAGCGTCCGACAGGACCTGGGGGATTTAATGAACACTGAAGCTTTCTTT.

The chain uses TRBV5-6 and TRBJ2-3; 7 bases line up with TRBD2. CDR1 SGHDT and CDR2 YYEEEE come from the germline V gene. There are 16 residues in the CDR3. V lost 4 bases to trimming and J lost 5 bases; unmatched junction nucleotides: 13. CDR3 protein: CASSPLYGRVLDTQYF. Here the CDR3 DNA reads TGTGCCAGCAGCCCACTCTATGGGAGGGTGTTAGATACGCAGTATTTT.

This chain connects TRBV28 to TRBJ2-3; either TRBD1 or TRBD2 may supply D (5 bases each). Trimming took 5 bases from V and 10 from J, leaving 10 bases between them. The CDR3 consists of 11 residues. The germline V gene has CDR1 MDHEN and CDR2 SYDVKM. The CDR3 reads CASSRPGPQYF. The CDR3 DNA follows: TGTGCCAGCAGTAGACCGGGGCCGCAGTATTTT.